Below are 21 T cell receptor beta chains sequenced from a single sample in a study of blood T cell repertoires in COVID-19. Method: immunoSEQ multiplex PCR; TCRdb's copy keeps in-frame clones and lacks some. The table includes more than 150,000 clones, 90% detected once. Sequencing was carried out using peripheral blood. These receptors were obtained from a man aged 50-59 years with acute or convalescent COVID-19.

V and J are TRBV15 and TRBJ2-3; 9 bases align to TRBD1. The ends lost 2 bases at V and 6 bases at J; junction bases unmatched: 18. The germline CDR1 and CDR2 sequences are LNHNV and YYDKDF (reference sequence). This CDR3 region has 19 residues. CDR3 region: CATSRPVHIRDREMDTQYF. The CDR3 nucleotides are TGTGCCACCAGCAGACCTGTGCATATACGGGACAGGGAAATGGATACGCAGTATTTT.

V and J are TRBV14 and TRBJ1-6; 8 bases map to TRBD1. V lost 4 bases, J lost 7 bases, and 6 bases stayed unmatched. Germline CDR1 SGHDN, CDR2 FVKESK. The CDR3 runs to 15 residues. The CDR3 DNA reads as TGTGCCAGCAGCCTTCGGACAGGGCGAAATTCACCCCTCCACTTT. Translating it yields CASSLRTGRNSPLHF.

This clone was counted a single time. This chain links TRBV6-6 with TRBJ2-7; 7 nucleotides agree with TRBD2. The CDR3 loop spans 15 amino acids. Germline V gene lookup returns CDR1 MNHNY and CDR2 SVGAGI (reference sequence). With V trimmed by 5 bases and J by 6 bases, 13 bases remained unmatched. CDR3 nucleotides: TGTGCCAGCAGTCCGCTATCGGCTAGCGGTTCCGAGCAGTACTTC. This gives the protein CASSPLSASGSEQYF.

The chain recombines TRBV6-5 with TRBJ2-7; D not resolved. The germline CDR1 and CDR2 sequences are MNHEY and SVGAGI. Trimming took 3 bases from V and 1 from J, leaving 16 bases between them. The CDR3 runs to 16 residues. The CDR3 is CASSYRSSRGSYEQYF. The CDR3 DNA reads as TGTGCCAGCAGTTATAGGAGTTCGCGAGGATCCTACGAGCAGTACTTC.

The chain has TRBV6-4 and TRBJ2-1; D is possibly TRBD1 (6 bases). The length of the CDR3 is 13 residues. Trimming shortened V by 6 bases and J by 5 bases, and 11 bases separated the two germline ends. CDR1 is MRHNA and CDR2 is SNTAGT in the germline V gene. The CDR3 loop is CASSQGQNNEQFF. CDR3 in DNA: TGTGCCAGCAGCCAAGGACAGAACAATGAGCAGTTCTTC.

The CDR3 protein is CASSESPLETQYF. The CDR3 coding sequence is TGTGCCAGCAGTGAAAGCCCGCTGGAGACCCAGTACTTC. The chain recombines TRBV3-1 (or the pseudogene TRBV3-2) with TRBJ2-5; D is undetermined. V lost 6 bases, J lost 5 bases, and 13 bases lay in between. Germline V gene sequence: CDR1 LGHDT, CDR2 YNNKEL (reference sequence). The CDR3 extends over 13 amino acids.

The chain is built from TRBV3-1 (or the pseudogene TRBV3-2) and TRBJ1-6, with no clear D. CDR1 and CDR2 (germline): LGHDT, YNNKEL (reference sequence). The CDR3 totals 14 residues. The V end lost 1 base, the J end lost 5 bases, and 6 bases lay between the germline ends. CDR3: CASSQVTHNSPLHF. The CDR3 region has the DNA TGTGCCAGCAGCCAAGTCACACATAATTCACCCCTCCACTTT.

This chain connects TRBV27 to TRBJ2-2, with 7 bases that match TRBD1. This CDR3 is 16 amino acids long. V lost 6 bases to trimming and J lost 6 bases; unmatched junction nucleotides: 13. Per germline, CDR1 MNHEY and CDR2 SMNVEV (reference sequence). The CDR3 nucleotides read TGTGCCAGCAGATCGGGACAGTGGGTGATCCCCGGGGAGCTGTTTTTT. It yields the protein CASRSGQWVIPGELFF.

The rearrangement uses TRBV12-3 or TRBV12-4 and TRBJ2-2; a weak D match, TRBD1 (6 bases). The CDR3 consists of 11 residues. The ends were cut back, 10 bases at V and 6 bases at J, with 9 bases in the middle. The CDR3 DNA is TGTGCCACCCAGGGGTCCGGGGAGCTGTTTTTT. Protein product: CATQGSGELFF.

This chain uses TRBV6-2 or TRBV6-3 with TRBJ2-5; TRBD2 matches 9 bases. The germline V gene encodes CDR1 MNHEY and CDR2 SVGEGT. CDR3 length: 17 residues. Trimming removed 6 bases from V and 5 bases from J; junction bases left unmatched: 16. The CDR3 DNA reads as TGTGCCAGCAGCCCTGGACTAGCGCGAGACCCCAGGGAGACCCAGTACTTC. This encodes CASSPGLARDPRETQYF.

J is TRBJ2-7 and V is TRBV7-2; 11 positions agree with TRBD2. The germline CDR1 and CDR2 sequences are SGHTA and FQGNSA. V shed 1 base and J 0 bases; nucleotides not matched to a gene: 2. The CDR3 is made up of 16 amino acids. CDR3: CASSLDTSGSSYEQYF. The CDR3, as DNA: TGTGCCAGCAGCTTAGATACTAGCGGGAGCTCCTACGAGCAGTACTTC.

The chain employs TRBV25-1 and TRBJ2-4; no definite D call. CDR3 length equals 13 residues. V lost 2 bases and J lost 8, with 10 bases in between. The germline CDR1 and CDR2 sequences are MGHDK and SYGVNS. The DNA of the CDR3 is TGTGCCAGCAGTGAAGCTAGTTTGGACATTCAGTACTTC. This sequence encodes CASSEASLDIQYF.

This clone was detected once. The chain combines TRBV15 with TRBJ2-1; 11 nucleotides agree with TRBD2. CDR1 and CDR2 (germline): LNHNV, YYDKDF (reference sequence). The CDR3 contains 16 residues. Trimming removed 5 bases from V and 0 bases from J; junction bases left unmatched: 3. CDR3 sequence reads: CATSSTSGVSYNEQFF. The CDR3 nucleotides are TGTGCCACCAGCTCGACTAGCGGGGTCTCCTACAATGAGCAGTTCTTC.

V usage is TRBV6-5 and J usage is TRBJ2-2; D ambiguous. This CDR3 contains 13 residues. Trimming removed 2 bases at V and 2 bases at J, with 3 bases between. CDR1 is MNHEY and CDR2 is SVGAGI in the germline V gene. CDR3 sequence: CASSYLNTGELFF. The DNA for the CDR3 is TGTGCCAGCAGTTACCTAAACACCGGGGAGCTGTTTTTT.

The chain joins TRBV10-3 to TRBJ1-1, with TRBD1 matching 7 bases. V was clipped by 6 bases and J by 5 bases; unmatched bases: 6. The CDR3 is made up of 13 amino acids. Germline-derived CDR1 and CDR2 are ENHRY and SYGVKD. The CDR3 is CAIRGQGDTEAFF. CDR3 sequence (DNA): TGTGCCATCAGGGGGCAGGGGGATACTGAAGCTTTCTTT.

DNA for the CDR3: TGCAGTGCCTTACAGGGTGGGGGGCAGTTCTTC. Protein sequence: CSALQGGGQFF. V and J are TRBV20-1 and TRBJ2-1; the D gene is possibly TRBD1 (6 bases). The CDR3 is 11 residues long. Germline assignment: CDR1 DFQATT and CDR2 SNEGSKA (reference sequence). Deletions cut 6 bases from V and 12 bases from J, with 15 bases between.

The chain uses TRBV6-1 and TRBJ1-3; D is unclear. V gave up 6 bases and J gave up 0 bases, with 9 bases separating them. The CDR3 is 14 residues long. CDR1 and CDR2 (germline): MNHNS, SASEGT. The CDR3 region is CASSQLSSGNTIYF. The CDR3, as DNA: TGTGCCAGCAGCCAACTTAGCTCTGGAAACACCATATATTTT.

The chain has TRBV11-2 and TRBJ1-1, with 7 bases that match TRBD1. This CDR3 spans 17 amino acids. Germline V lookup: CDR1 SGHAT, CDR2 FQNNGV. V was clipped by 5 bases and J by 4 bases; unmatched bases: 16. Here the CDR3 reads CASSPPKGGGWSTEAFF. As DNA, the CDR3 is TGTGCCAGCAGCCCCCCCAAAGGGGGCGGCTGGAGCACTGAAGCTTTCTTT. Drawing the rest from reference TRBV11-2 and TRBJ1-1, the complete variable domain is EAGVAQSPRYKIIEKRQSVAFWCNPISGHATLYWYQQILGQGPKLLIQFQNNGVVDDSQLPKDRFSAERLKGVDSTLKIQPAKLEDSAVYLCASSPPKGGGWSTEAFFGQGTRLTVV.

Written as DNA, the CDR3 is TGTGCCACCAGTGCCGTCACAGATACGCAGTATTTT. This codes for CATSAVTDTQYF. The chain combines TRBV24-1 with TRBJ2-3, with D unclear. V dropped 5 bases and J dropped 2 bases, with 4 bases sitting between them. Germline-derived CDR1 and CDR2 are KGHDR and SFDVKD. The CDR3 extends over 12 amino acids.

This clone is a singleton in its sample. CDR3 residues: CASSLGAGRGVETQYF. DNA of the CDR3: TGTGCCAGCAGCTTAGGGGCGGGCCGGGGAGTCGAGACCCAGTACTTC. The chain recombines TRBV11-3 with TRBJ2-5, with D possibly TRBD2 on 5 matching bases. Trimming stripped 1 base from V and 5 bases from J, with 17 bases between. The CDR3 contains 16 residues. CDR1 is SGHNT and CDR2 is YENEEA in the germline V gene.

The chain recombines TRBV27 with TRBJ1-2, with 8 nucleotides matching TRBD1. The V gene end was trimmed by 5 bases and the J gene end by 8 bases; junction bases not matched to a gene: 4. The germline CDR1 and CDR2 sequences are MNHEY and SMNVEV (reference sequence). CDR3 length: 12 amino acids. The CDR3 protein is CASSPGGVGYTF. CDR3 bases: TGTGCCAGCAGTCCAGGGGGCGTGGGCTACACCTTC.